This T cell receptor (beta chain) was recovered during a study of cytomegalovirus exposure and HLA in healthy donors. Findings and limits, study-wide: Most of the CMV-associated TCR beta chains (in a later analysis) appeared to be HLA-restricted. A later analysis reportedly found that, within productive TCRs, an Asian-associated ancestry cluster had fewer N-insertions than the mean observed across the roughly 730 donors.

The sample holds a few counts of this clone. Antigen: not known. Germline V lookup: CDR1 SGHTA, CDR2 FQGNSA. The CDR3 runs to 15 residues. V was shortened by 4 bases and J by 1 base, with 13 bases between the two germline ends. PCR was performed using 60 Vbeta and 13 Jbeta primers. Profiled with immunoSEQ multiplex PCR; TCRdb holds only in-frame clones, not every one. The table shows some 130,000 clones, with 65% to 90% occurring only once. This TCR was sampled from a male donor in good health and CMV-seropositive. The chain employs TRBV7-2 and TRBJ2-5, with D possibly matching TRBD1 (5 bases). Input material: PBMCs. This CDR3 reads CASSSQGTLQETQYF. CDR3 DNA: TGTGCCAGCAGCTCCCAGGGTACCCTCCAAGAGACCCAGTACTTC.